The sequence of this T cell receptor (beta chain) was determined in a study of radiation and T cells in renal cell carcinoma. The germline CDR1 and CDR2 sequences are SEHNR and FQNEAQ (reference sequence). With 1 base removed from V and 5 bases from J, the gap between germline ends came to 12 bases. The CDR3 has 14 residues. Regarding time point: blood 2 weeks post-SBRT. Treatment: 15 Gy SBRT to primary tumor, nephrectomy 4 weeks later. The repertoire was sequenced with immunoSEQ multiplex PCR; TCRdb's copy has only in-frame clones and lacks some. The repertoire holds about 120,000 clones, with about 81% as singletons.

The source was blood, collected from a patient whose treatment included radiotherapy and nephrectomy. The V gene is TRBV7-9, the J gene TRBJ2-7, with a possible D match to TRBD2 (5 bases). The TCR was taken from an older woman with renal cell carcinoma. Here the CDR3 reads CASSLGGSGHEQYF. CDR3 DNA: TGTGCCAGCAGCTTAGGTGGGAGTGGCCACGAGCAGTACTTC.